What follows is one T cell receptor (beta chain) and its context. Antigen unknown. Uncontrolled infections, other autoimmune diseases, pregnancy or lactation led to exclusion of patients. The CDR3 regions of TCR beta were amplified from RNA transcripts. With the HTBI primer set, the TCR CDR3 went through a first round of RT-PCR. From the multiplex PCR reads, TCRdb called clonotypes with MiXCR, one entry per CDR3 protein. Of about 420,000 distinct CDR3 sequences detected, roughly 14% appear once; the ten largest clones hold roughly 14%. CDR1 is DFQATT, CDR2 SNEGSKA, per germline (reference sequence). The CDR3 runs 13 residues. Trimming took 7 bases from V and 2 from J; bases not matched to a gene: 1. The source of the sample is a study of T cells in Graves' hyperthyroidism and ophthalmopathy. Whole-study context: Peripheral blood draws took place at initial diagnosis, ahead of any treatment.

Study conclusions and caveats: Clonotypes that were expanded in thyroid above 0.001 mostly appeared in blood too.

Sequencing was performed on blood. The TCR sequence derives from a woman aged 18-29 years with Graves' hyperthyroidism. The chain is built from TRBV20-1 and TRBJ2-3; 12 bases line up with TRBD2. The CDR3 sequence: CSGLAGDTDTQYF. CDR3 DNA: TGCAGTGGACTAGCGGGGGACACAGATACGCAGTATTTT.